The following is a T cell receptor beta chain sequence with its context. Its antigen specificity is not known. Base-call qualities are not available, and no considerably larger clone is one nucleotide away. The sample comes from a study of blood T cell repertoires in COVID-19 (dated by TCRdb to the early 2020s). As for the study more broadly: Recovered participants in ImmuneRACE Cohort 3 were defined as having two consecutive negative NP/OP PCR tests, clearance from a healthcare professional, or resolution of symptoms. Collaborator samples came from the United States, Italy and Spain and covered acute and convalescent phases of COVID-19. The material from the prospective study consisted of cDNA or gDNA derived from T cells, B-cell-depleted T cells, or PBMCs. Deeply sampled blood TCRbeta repertoires from subjects exposed to, actively infected with, or recovered from COVID-19 were included in the dataset. A freely available public database, intended as a resource for researchers studying the immune response to SARS-CoV-2, is where the repertoires were released. The samples were drawn from two sources: the first 160 participants of the ongoing ImmuneRACE study, and about 1,300 subjects contributed by 6 global collaborators. Nearly every sample came with metadata listing a de-identified subject ID, COVID-19 status, age in years and sex. Where available, HLA class I and class II types were taken from metadata supplied by the sample provider and were not determined by assay-based typing. On the study overall, not on this receptor specifically: How much clinical and demographic metadata was included differed by source and by participant, and the metadata was provided uncurated.

From the cysteine up to the phenylalanine, the CDR3 has a length of 15 residues. Only the CDR3 part of the read is kept: 45 bases, read in frame from the first base. From a lookup of the germline V gene, CDR1 and CDR2 are SGHRS and YFSETQ. V loses 0 bases, J loses 1 base, and the germline ends lie 9 bases apart. The immunoSEQ Assay, a bias-controlled multiplex PCR, was used to amplify TCRbeta CDR3 regions from genomic DNA. Per the original workflow: Nucleated cell counts per sample were estimated from amplification of reference gene primers within the assay. To quantify the absolute abundance of each unique TCRbeta CDR3 rearrangement, sequence reads were collapsed and filtered. For each sample, productive Simpson clonality was calculated by taking the square root of Simpson's diversity index across productive rearrangements. Drawn from immuneACCESS, this table holds only the in-frame rearrangements with V and J called that TCRdb kept. Clones are partly lost; checked studies trace under half to an unresolved V gene and leave the rest unexplained. V and J calls and clone size are as listed in that table; D and trimming were resolved from the DNA. The sample includes more than 200,000 clones, with about nine tenths observed a single time. The top ten clones comprise 7% to 7.5% of the sample.

Enrolling through a virtual design, the prospective study's participants ranged in age from roughly 18 to 89 years and lived across around 25 United States geographic areas. In the prospective study, participants were assigned to cohorts based on the clinical history participants reported in a screening survey and a study questionnaire. Mobile phlebotomists in the prospective study collected whole blood, serum and a nasopharyngeal or oropharyngeal swab from every participant. Over an approximately two-month period, participants in the prospective study had the option of providing additional blood draws and questionnaires. Blood samples from the prospective study were shipped frozen or at room temperature prior to DNA extraction.

What was sequenced was PBMCs or T cells enriched from blood (not recorded which). The origin of this receptor is a man aged 30 to 39 in a cohort exposed to, infected with or recovered from COVID-19 (not recorded which). The chain couples TRBV5-1 to TRBJ2-3; the best D guess is TRBD2, with 5 bases matching. The sequenced DNA is TGCGCCAGCAGCTTGGCGGGGATGGGCACAGATACGCAGTATTTT. Its protein is CASSLAGMGTDTQYF.